Listed below are T cell receptor beta chains from one sample, sequenced in a study of cytomegalovirus exposure and HLA in healthy donors. Sequencing used immunoSEQ multiplex PCR; TCRdb keeps in-frame clones, though not all of them. Seen here are about 240,000 clones, just under 80% observed once, and the top ten hold more than 0.45%. Sequenced input: PBMCs. Receptors originate from a boy under 18 in good health and CMV-seronegative. Each CDR3 is given with its conserved first and last residue. The D gene is left open where the match is weak. Part of the rows lack a size; the others show once, few, many or a class for expanded clones.

V	D	J	size	CDR3	DNA
TRBV10-3	TRBD2	TRBJ2-3	-	CAISAGTTSTDTQYF	TGTGCCATCAGCGCCGGGACTACAAGCACAGATACGCAGTATTTT
TRBV11-2	TRBD2	TRBJ2-1	-	CASSSLRERGAHWNEQFF	TGTGCCAGCAGCAGCTTAAGGGAGCGGGGGGCACACTGGAATGAGCAGTTCTTC
TRBV10-2	-	TRBJ2-7	-	CASSKWTAYEQYF	TGCGCCAGCAGTAAATGGACAGCCTACGAGCAGTACTTC
TRBV5-1	-	TRBJ2-5	-	CASSLGASVQETQYF	TGCGCCAGCAGCTTGGGGGCTAGCGTCCAAGAGACCCAGTACTTC
TRBV13	-	TRBJ1-1	-	CASSFPTGNTEAFF	TGTGCCAGCAGTTTCCCTACAGGGAACACTGAAGCTTTCTTT
TRBV20-1	-	TRBJ1-1	-	CSAIGHFEAFF	TGCAGTGCTATAGGACACTTTGAAGCTTTCTTT
TRBV27	TRBD1	TRBJ2-5	-	CASSPRTGAETQYF	TGTGCCAGCAGTCCGAGGACAGGGGCAGAGACCCAGTACTTC
TRBV11-2	TRBD1	TRBJ1-3	-	CASSLVSGGNTIYF	TGTGCCAGCAGCTTAGTGTCAGGGGGTAACACCATATATTTT
TRBV5-5	-	TRBJ1-5	-	CASSLIADRPQHF	TGTGCCAGCAGCTTGATAGCAGATCGACCCCAGCATTTT
TRBV7-6	TRBD2	TRBJ2-7	-	CASSLVAGDSGEQYF	TGTGCCAGCAGCTTAGTAGCGGGGGACTCTGGGGAGCAGTACTTC
TRBV28	TRBD2	TRBJ2-1	-	CASTLPRRAGGYNEQFF	TGTGCCAGCACTCTCCCTCGGCGAGCGGGGGGGTACAATGAGCAGTTCTTC
TRBV2	-	TRBJ1-2	-	CASSEVRGRVGFF	TGTGCCAGCAGTGAAGTGCGGGGGCGCGTGGGTTTCTTC
TRBV5-6	-	TRBJ1-5	-	CASSLALSAETQHF	TGTGCCAGCAGCTTGGCCCTCAGCGCCGAAACCCAGCATTTT
TRBV6-5	-	TRBJ1-5	few	CASSRLGVQPQHF	TGTGCCAGCAGCCGTCTAGGGGTGCAGCCCCAGCATTTT
TRBV11-2	-	TRBJ1-3	-	CASSLAGSGNTIYF	TGTGCCAGCAGCCTTGCGGGCTCTGGAAACACCATATATTTT
TRBV4-1	TRBD2	TRBJ2-2	-	CASSPGLAGGRTGELFF	TGCGCCAGCAGCCCTGGACTAGCGGGGGGGCGGACCGGGGAGCTGTTTTTT
TRBV19	-	TRBJ1-1	-	CASSIDSGTNTEAFF	TGTGCCAGTAGTATAGATAGTGGTACGAACACTGAAGCTTTCTTT
TRBV11-3	-	TRBJ2-7	-	CASSPSPGGRPYEQYF	TGTGCCAGCAGCCCCTCTCCAGGGGGGCGGCCCTACGAGCAGTACTTC
TRBV6-5	-	TRBJ1-1	few	CASRGGPHTEAFF	TGTGCCAGCAGAGGAGGGCCACACACTGAAGCTTTCTTT
TRBV30	TRBD1	TRBJ1-2	-	CAWTAPQDRGHYGYTF	TGTGCCTGGACCGCGCCTCAGGACAGGGGGCACTATGGCTACACCTTC
TRBV6-4	-	TRBJ2-7	-	CASSAEPQTLYEQYF	TGTGCCAGCAGTGCGGAACCACAGACCCTCTACGAGCAGTACTTC
TRBV10-3	-	TRBJ1-1	-	CAISESPTEAFF	TGTGCCATCAGTGAGTCCCCGACTGAAGCTTTCTTT
TRBV10-1	TRBD1	TRBJ2-7	-	CASSDSGTASYEQYF	TGCGCCAGCAGTGATTCCGGGACAGCGAGCTACGAGCAGTACTTC
TRBV2	-	TRBJ1-5	-	CASSERAAGISGQPQHF	TGTGCCAGCAGTGAAAGGGCGGCAGGGATATCTGGACAGCCCCAGCATTTT
TRBV7-2	-	TRBJ1-4	-	CATALQATNEKLFF	TGTGCCACCGCCCTGCAGGCAACTAATGAAAAACTGTTTTTT
TRBV2	-	TRBJ1-1	-	CASIWAGDTEAFF	TGTGCCAGCATCTGGGCAGGGGACACTGAAGCTTTCTTT
TRBV9	-	TRBJ1-3	-	CASSVEGWGGRTGNTIYF	TGTGCCAGCAGCGTAGAAGGGTGGGGGGGGCGCACGGGAAACACCATATATTTT